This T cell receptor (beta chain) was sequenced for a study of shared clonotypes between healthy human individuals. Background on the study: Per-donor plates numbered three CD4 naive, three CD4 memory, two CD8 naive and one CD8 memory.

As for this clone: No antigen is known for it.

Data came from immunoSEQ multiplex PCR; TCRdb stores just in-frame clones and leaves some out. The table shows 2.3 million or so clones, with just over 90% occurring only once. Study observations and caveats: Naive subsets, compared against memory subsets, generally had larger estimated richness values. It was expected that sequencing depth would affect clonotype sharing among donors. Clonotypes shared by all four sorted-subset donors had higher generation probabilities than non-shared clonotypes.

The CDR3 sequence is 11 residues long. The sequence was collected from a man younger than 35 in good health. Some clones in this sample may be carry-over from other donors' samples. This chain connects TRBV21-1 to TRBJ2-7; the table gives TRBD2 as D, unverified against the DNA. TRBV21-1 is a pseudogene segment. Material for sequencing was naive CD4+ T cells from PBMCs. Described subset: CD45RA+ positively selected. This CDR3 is CASSTYYEQYF. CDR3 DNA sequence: TGTGCCAGCAGCACCTACTACGAGCAGTACTTC.